The clone carrying this T cell receptor beta chain appeared a few times. The data stem from a study of blood T cell repertoires in COVID-19. For the study at large: Acute-phase and convalescent COVID-19 samples originated in the United States, Italy and Spain. The analysed material was cDNA or gDNA that came from T cells, B-cell-depleted T cells, or PBMCs.

The CDR3 has 16 amino acids. Trimming stripped 3 bases from V and 2 bases from J, with 13 bases between. CDR1 is KGHDR, CDR2 SFDVKD, per germline. Symptom resolution, clearance, or two negative PCRs marked the recovered donors of Cohort 3. Data came from immunoSEQ multiplex PCR; TCRdb stores just in-frame clones and leaves some out. The table lists under 350,000 clones, 86% of them singletons. The V call is TRBV24-1, the J call TRBJ1-3; D perhaps matches TRBD1 (5 bases). Sequences were obtained from PBMCs or T cells enriched from blood (not recorded which). The TCR comes from a woman under 30 who had recovered from COVID-19. The CDR3 spells CATSDEVTGAGNTIYF. DNA of the CDR3: TGTGCCACCAGTGATGAGGTCACAGGAGCTGGAAACACCATATATTTT.